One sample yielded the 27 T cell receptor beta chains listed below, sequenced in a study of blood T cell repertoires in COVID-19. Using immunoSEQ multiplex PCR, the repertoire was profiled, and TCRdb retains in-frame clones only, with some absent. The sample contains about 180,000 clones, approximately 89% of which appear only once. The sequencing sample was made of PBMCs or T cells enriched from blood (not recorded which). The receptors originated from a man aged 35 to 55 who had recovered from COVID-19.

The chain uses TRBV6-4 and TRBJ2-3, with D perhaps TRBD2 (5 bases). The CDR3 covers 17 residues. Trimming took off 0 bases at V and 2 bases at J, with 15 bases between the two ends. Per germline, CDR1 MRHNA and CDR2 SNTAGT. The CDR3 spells CASSDSEAGRSTDTQYF. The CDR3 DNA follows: TGTGCCAGCAGTGACTCGGAGGCGGGCAGGTCCACAGATACGCAGTATTTT.

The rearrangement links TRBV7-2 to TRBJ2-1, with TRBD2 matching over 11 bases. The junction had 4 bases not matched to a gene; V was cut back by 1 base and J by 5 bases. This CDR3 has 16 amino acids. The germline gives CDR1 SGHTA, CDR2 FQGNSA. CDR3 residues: CASSLGGLAGDNEQFF. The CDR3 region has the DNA TGTGCCAGCAGCTTAGGCGGACTAGCGGGCGACAATGAGCAGTTCTTC.

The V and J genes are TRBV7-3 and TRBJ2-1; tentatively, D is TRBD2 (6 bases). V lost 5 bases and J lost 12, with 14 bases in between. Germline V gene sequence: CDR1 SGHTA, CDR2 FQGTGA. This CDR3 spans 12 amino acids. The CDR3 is CASSTPGLTQFF. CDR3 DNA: TGTGCCAGCAGCACGCCGGGACTGACGCAGTTCTTC. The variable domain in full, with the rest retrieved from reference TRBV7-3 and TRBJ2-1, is GAGVSQTPSNKVTEKGKYVELRCDPISGHTALYWYRQSLGQGPEFLIYFQGTGAADDSGLPNDRFFAVRPEGSVSTLKIQRTERGDSAVYLCASSTPGLTQFFGPGTRLTVL.

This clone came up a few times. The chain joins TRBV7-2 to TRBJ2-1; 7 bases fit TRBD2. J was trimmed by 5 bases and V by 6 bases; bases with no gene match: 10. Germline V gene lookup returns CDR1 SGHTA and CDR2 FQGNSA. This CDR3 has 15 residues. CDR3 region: CASRATSVDHNEQFF. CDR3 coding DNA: TGTGCCAGCAGAGCTACTAGCGTGGACCACAATGAGCAGTTCTTC.

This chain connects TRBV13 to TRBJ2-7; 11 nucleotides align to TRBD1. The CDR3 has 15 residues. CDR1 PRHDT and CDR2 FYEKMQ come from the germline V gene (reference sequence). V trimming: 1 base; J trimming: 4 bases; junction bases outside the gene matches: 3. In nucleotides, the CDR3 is TGTGCCAGCAGCTTAGCGGGACAGGGGGTTTACGAGCAGTACTTC. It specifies CASSLAGQGVYEQYF.

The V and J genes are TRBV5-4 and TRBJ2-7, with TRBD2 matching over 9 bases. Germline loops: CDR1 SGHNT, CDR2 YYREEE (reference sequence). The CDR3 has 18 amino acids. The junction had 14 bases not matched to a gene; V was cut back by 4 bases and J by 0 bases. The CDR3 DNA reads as TGTGCCAGCAGCGCCTCGCCGTCCGGGACTAGCATCTCCTACGAGCAGTACTTC. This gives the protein CASSASPSGTSISYEQYF. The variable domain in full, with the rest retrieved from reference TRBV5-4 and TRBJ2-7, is ETGVTQSPTHLIKTRGQQVTLRCSSQSGHNTVSWYQQALGQGPQFIFQYYREEENGRGNFPPRFSGLQFPNYSSELNVNALELDDSALYLCASSASPSGTSISYEQYFGPGTRLTVT.

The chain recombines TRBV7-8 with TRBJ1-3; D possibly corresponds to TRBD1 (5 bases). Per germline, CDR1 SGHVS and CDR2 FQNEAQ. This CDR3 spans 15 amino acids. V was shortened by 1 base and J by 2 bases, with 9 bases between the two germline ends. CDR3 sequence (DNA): TGTGCCAGCAGCTTAGGGGGCCGAACTGGAAACACCATATATTTT. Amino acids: CASSLGGRTGNTIYF.

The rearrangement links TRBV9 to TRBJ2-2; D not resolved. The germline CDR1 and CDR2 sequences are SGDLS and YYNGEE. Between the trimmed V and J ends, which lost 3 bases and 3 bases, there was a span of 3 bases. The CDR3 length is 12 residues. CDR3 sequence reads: CASSDYTGELFF. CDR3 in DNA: TGTGCCAGCAGCGACTACACCGGGGAGCTGTTTTTT.

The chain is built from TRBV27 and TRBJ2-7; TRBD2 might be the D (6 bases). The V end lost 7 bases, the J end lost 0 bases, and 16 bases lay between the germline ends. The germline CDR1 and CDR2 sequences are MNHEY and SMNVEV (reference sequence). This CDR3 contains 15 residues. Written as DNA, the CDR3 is TGTGCCAGCATTGTTAAGGAGGGGTCCTCCTACGAGCAGTACTTC. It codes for CASIVKEGSSYEQYF.

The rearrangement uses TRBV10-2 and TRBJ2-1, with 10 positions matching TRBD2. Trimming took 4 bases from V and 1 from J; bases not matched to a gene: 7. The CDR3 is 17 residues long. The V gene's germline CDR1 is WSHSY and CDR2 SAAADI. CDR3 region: CASSVSGGPISYNEQFF. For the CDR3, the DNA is TGCGCCAGCAGTGTTAGCGGGGGGCCCATATCCTACAATGAGCAGTTCTTC.

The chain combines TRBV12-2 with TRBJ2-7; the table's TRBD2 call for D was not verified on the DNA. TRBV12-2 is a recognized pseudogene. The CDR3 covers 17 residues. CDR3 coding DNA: TGTGCAAGTCGCTTACCAATCCAGGGCGGGAGGCGCCACGAGCAGTACTTC. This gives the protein CASRLPIQGGRRHEQYF.

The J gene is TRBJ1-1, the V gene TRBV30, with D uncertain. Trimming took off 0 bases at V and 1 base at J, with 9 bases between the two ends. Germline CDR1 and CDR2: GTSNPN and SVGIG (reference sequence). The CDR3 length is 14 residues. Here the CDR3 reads CAWSVHAGNTEAFF. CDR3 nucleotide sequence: TGTGCCTGGAGTGTTCATGCAGGGAACACTGAAGCTTTCTTT.

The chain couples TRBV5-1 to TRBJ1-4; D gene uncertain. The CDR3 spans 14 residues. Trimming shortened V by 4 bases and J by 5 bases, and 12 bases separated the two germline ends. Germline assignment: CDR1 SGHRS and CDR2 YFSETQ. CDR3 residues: CASSVTGRNEKLFF. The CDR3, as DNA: TGCGCCAGCAGCGTGACCGGGAGGAATGAAAAACTGTTTTTT.

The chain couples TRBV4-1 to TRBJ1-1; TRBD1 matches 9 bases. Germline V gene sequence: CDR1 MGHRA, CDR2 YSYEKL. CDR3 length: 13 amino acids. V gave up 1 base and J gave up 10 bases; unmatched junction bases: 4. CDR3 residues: CASSQGDRVGAFF. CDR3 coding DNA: TGCGCCAGCAGCCAAGGGGACAGGGTTGGAGCTTTCTTT.

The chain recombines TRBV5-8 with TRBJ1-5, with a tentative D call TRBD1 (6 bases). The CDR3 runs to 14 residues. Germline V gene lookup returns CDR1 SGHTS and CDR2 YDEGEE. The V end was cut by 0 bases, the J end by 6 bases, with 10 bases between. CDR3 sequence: CASSLEQGIQPQHF. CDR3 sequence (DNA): TGTGCCAGCAGCTTGGAACAGGGAATTCAGCCCCAGCATTTT.

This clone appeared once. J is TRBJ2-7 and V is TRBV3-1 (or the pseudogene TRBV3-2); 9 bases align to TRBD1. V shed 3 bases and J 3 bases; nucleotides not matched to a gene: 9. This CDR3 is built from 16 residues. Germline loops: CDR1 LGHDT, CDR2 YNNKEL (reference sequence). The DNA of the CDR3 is TGTGCCAGCAGCCACGGTATATTGACAGGGGGCTACGAGCAGTACTTC. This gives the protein CASSHGILTGGYEQYF.

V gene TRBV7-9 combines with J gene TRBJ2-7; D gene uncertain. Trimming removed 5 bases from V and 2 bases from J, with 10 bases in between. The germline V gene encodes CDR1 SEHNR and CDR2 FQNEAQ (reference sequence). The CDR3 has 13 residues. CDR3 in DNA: TGTGCCAGCAGCCCCCCCCCTACCTACGAGCAGTACTTC. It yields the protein CASSPPPTYEQYF.

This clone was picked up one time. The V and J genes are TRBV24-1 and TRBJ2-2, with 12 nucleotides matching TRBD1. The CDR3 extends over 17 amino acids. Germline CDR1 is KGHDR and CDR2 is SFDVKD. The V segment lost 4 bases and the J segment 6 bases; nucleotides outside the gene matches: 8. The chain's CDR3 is CATSDPPGTGGSGELFF. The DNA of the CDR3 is TGTGCCACCAGTGACCCACCAGGGACAGGGGGCTCCGGGGAGCTGTTTTTT.

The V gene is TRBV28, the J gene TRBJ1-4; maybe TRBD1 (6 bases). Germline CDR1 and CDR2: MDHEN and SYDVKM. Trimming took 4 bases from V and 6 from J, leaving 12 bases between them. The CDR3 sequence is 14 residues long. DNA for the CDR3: TGTGCCAGCAGTTCCCAGGGGAGGGATGAAAAACTGTTTTTT. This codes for CASSSQGRDEKLFF.

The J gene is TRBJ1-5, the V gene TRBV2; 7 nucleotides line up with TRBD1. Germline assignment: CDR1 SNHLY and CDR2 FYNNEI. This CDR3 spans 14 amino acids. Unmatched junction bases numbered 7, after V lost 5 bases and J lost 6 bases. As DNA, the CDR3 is TGTGCCAGCAGTTCGACAGGGATGGGTCAGCCCCAGCATTTT. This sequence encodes CASSSTGMGQPQHF.

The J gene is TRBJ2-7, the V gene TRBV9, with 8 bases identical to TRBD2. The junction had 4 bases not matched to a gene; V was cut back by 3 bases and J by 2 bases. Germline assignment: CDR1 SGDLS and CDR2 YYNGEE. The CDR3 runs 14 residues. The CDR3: CASSGTGGAYEQYF. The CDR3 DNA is TGTGCCAGCAGCGGGACGGGAGGGGCCTACGAGCAGTACTTC.

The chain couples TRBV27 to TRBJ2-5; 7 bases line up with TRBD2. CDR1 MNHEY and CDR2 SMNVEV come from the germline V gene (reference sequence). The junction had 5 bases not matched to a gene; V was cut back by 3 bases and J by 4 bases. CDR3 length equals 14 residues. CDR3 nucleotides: TGTGCCAGCAGTTTGCTTGGGAGGGGAGAGACCCAGTACTTC. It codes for CASSLLGRGETQYF.

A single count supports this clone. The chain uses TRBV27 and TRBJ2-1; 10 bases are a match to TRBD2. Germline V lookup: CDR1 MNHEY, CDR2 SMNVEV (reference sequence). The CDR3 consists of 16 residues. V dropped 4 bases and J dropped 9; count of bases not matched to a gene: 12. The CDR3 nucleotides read TGTGCCAGCAGTTCCCCCCAGCTAGCGGGAGTCGTTGAGCAGTTCTTC. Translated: CASSSPQLAGVVEQFF.

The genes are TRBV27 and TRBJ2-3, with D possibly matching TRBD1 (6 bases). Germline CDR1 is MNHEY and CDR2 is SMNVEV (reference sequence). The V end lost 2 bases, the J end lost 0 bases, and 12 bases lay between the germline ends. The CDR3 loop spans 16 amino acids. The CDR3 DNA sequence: TGTGCCAGCAGTTTACAGGGGCATGGGAGCACAGATACGCAGTATTTT. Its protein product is CASSLQGHGSTDTQYF.

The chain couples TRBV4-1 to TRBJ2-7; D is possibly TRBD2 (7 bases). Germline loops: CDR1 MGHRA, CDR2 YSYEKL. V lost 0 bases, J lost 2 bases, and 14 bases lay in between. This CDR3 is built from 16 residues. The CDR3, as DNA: TGCGCCAGCAGCCAAGATGGGGGGGGCACCACCTACGAGCAGTACTTC. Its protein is CASSQDGGGTTYEQYF.

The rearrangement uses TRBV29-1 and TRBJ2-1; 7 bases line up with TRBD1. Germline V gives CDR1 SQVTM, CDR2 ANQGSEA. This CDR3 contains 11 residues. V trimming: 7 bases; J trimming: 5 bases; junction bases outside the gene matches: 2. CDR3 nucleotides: TGCAGCGCAGGGACAGACAATGAGCAGTTCTTC. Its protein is CSAGTDNEQFF.

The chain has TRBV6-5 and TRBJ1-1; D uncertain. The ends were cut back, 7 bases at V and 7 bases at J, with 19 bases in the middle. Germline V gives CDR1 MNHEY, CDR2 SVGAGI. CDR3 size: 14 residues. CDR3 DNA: TGTGCCAGCACCTTTGGCGGGCCATCCGGTGAAGCTTTCTTT. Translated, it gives CASTFGGPSGEAFF.